The clone carrying this T cell receptor beta chain has just a few counts. Its cognate antigen is unknown. The data originate from a study of TIL therapy for anti-PD-1-resistant metastatic lung cancer. On the study more broadly: Tumors carried a median about 1.5 non-synonymous mutations per megabase.

Time point reported: pre-treatment sample, taken before nivolumab and TIL therapy. Most excised metastases sampled were pleural nodules or supraclavicular lymph nodes. Patients were adults with stage 4 NSCLC. This CDR3 has 14 residues. Between the trimmed V and J ends, which lost 6 bases and 1 base, there was a span of 11 bases. The germline CDR1 and CDR2 sequences are SGHTA and FQGTGA. Overall study results and limits: Patients were highly selected, enriched for treatment-naive, never-smoker and oncogene-addicted cases.

The immunoSEQ assay was v3. Assay: immunoSEQ multiplex PCR; the TCRdb copy retains only in-frame clones and omits some. This sample has about 50,000 clones, with just over 70% found just once. Sequencing used tumor tissue, obtained at baseline. The genes are TRBV7-3 and TRBJ2-3; possibly TRBD2 for D (5 bases). This TCR was recovered from a person between 25 and 80 years old with non-small cell lung cancer. The CDR3 DNA reads TGTGCCAGCAGTCCGGACTGGGGCACAGATACGCAGTATTTT. Translated, it gives CASSPDWGTDTQYF.